A single sample gave rise to the 8 T cell receptor beta chains below, sequenced in a study of blood T cell repertoires in COVID-19. Profiled with immunoSEQ multiplex PCR; TCRdb holds only in-frame clones, not every one. The sample yields about 95,000 clones, under 90% seen once. The source material was peripheral blood. The source is a woman between 65 and 79 years old with acute or convalescent COVID-19.

This chain connects TRBV2 to TRBJ2-5; unclear D gene. CDR1 is SNHLY and CDR2 is FYNNEI in the germline V gene. The CDR3 has 12 residues. V lost 2 bases and J lost 6, with 7 bases in between. CDR3 nucleotide sequence: TGTGCCAGCAGTGAATCATCCCAGACCCAGTACTTC. Translated: CASSESSQTQYF.

The chain carries TRBV2 and TRBJ1-4, with a possible D match to TRBD1 (6 bases). Germline loops: CDR1 SNHLY, CDR2 FYNNEI. V lost 5 bases to trimming and J lost 8 bases, with 15 bases between them. The length of the CDR3 is 14 residues. The CDR3 protein is CASSNREGFEKLFF. The CDR3 region has the DNA TGTGCCAGCAGTAACAGGGAGGGATTCGAAAAACTGTTTTTT.

The rearrangement joins TRBV7-9 to TRBJ1-2; D perhaps matches TRBD1 (6 bases). The germline V and J ends were trimmed by 5 bases and 2 bases, with 15 bases remaining between them. From germline, CDR1 is SEHNR and CDR2 FQNEAQ (reference sequence). There are 15 residues in the CDR3. The CDR3 loop reads CASSLGGGPNYGYTF. The CDR3 coding sequence is TGTGCCAGCAGCCTAGGCGGGGGGCCGAACTATGGCTACACCTTC.

V gene TRBV7-9 combines with J gene TRBJ2-7; 7 bases line up with TRBD2. Germline V gives CDR1 SEHNR, CDR2 FQNEAQ (reference sequence). Trimming cost V 7 bases and J 0 bases; bases outside gene matches: 9. The CDR3 extends over 15 amino acids. The CDR3 coding sequence is TGTGCCAGCACCCTCGGGGGAGGGAGCTCCTACGAGCAGTACTTC. It specifies CASTLGGGSSYEQYF.

The chain employs TRBV28 and TRBJ1-4, with no clear D. V dropped 7 bases and J dropped 11 bases, with 20 bases sitting between them. The CDR3 extends over 14 amino acids. Germline V gene data show CDR1 as MDHEN and CDR2 as SYDVKM. In DNA form, the CDR3 reads TGTGCCAGCATGGAACCGCGACCGCGGTGGAAACTGTTTTTT. This sequence encodes CASMEPRPRWKLFF. Using reference TRBV28 and TRBJ1-4 for the parts outside the CDR3, the full variable domain is DVKVTQSSRYLVKRTGEKVFLECVQDMDHENMFWYRQDPGLGLRLIYFSYDVKMKEKGDIPEGYSVSREKKERFSLILESASTNQTSMYLCASMEPRPRWKLFFGSGTQLSVL.

This clone was seen only a few times. The V call is TRBV10-2, the J call TRBJ1-2; tentatively, D is TRBD1 (6 bases). Germline lookup yields CDR1 WSHSY and CDR2 SAAADI. The CDR3 loop spans 15 amino acids. V dropped 6 bases and J dropped 0 bases, with 14 bases sitting between them. The CDR3 coding sequence is TGCGCCAGCAGGGAGGACAGAGCACCTAACTATGGCTACACCTTC. Residues: CASREDRAPNYGYTF.

The CDR3 nucleotides read TGTGCCAGCAGTTACTCCCAGGGGGCGGTGAACACTGAAGCTTTCTTT. Its protein product is CASSYSQGAVNTEAFF. The rearrangement joins TRBV6-5 to TRBJ1-1; 8 bases match TRBD1. The V and J ends lost 0 bases and 0 bases, in that order; junction bases with no gene match: 3. The CDR3 consists of 16 residues. Germline V gives CDR1 MNHEY, CDR2 SVGAGI.

The chain carries TRBV20-1 and TRBJ1-1; D possibly corresponds to TRBD1 (5 bases). The germline CDR1 and CDR2 sequences are DFQATT and SNEGSKA (reference sequence). This CDR3 is 13 amino acids long. V was cut by 3 bases and J by 6 bases, with 14 bases left in between. In DNA, the CDR3 is TGCAGTGCTAGTAGGGATAGGGGCGCTGAAGCTTTCTTT. This codes for CSASRDRGAEAFF.